This TCR beta chain came from a study of blood T cell repertoires in COVID-19. Germline V gene data show CDR1 as MNHNY and CDR2 as SVGAGI (reference sequence). Trimming stripped 0 bases from V and 3 bases from J, with 11 bases between. The CDR3 has 15 amino acids. Some clones are missing from TCRdb's copy, which holds only in-frame ones; the method was immunoSEQ multiplex PCR. The sample shows tens of thousands of clones, approximately 80% of them seen only once. Sequencing was carried out using peripheral blood. This sequence joins TRBV6-6 and TRBJ1-2, with D hard to call. The clonotype originates from a man aged 70-80 years with acute or convalescent COVID-19. DNA for the CDR3: TGTGCCAGCAGTTACTCGTTCCCGTCGGACTATGGCTACACCTTC. It codes for CASSYSFPSDYGYTF.